Given below is one T cell receptor (beta chain) in context. Only in-frame clones appear in the TCRdb table, and some are missing; sequencing was by immunoSEQ multiplex PCR. The table records 410,000 or so clones, roughly 90% of them present only once. The record originates from a study of blood T cell repertoires in COVID-19. V was trimmed by 1 base and J by 3 bases, leaving 10 bases between them. Germline-derived CDR1 and CDR2 are LNHDA and SQIVND (reference sequence). The CDR3 is 15 residues long. The chain joins TRBV19 to TRBJ1-5; D possibly corresponds to TRBD1 (6 bases). This clonotype was sampled from a woman in her thirties or forties with COVID-19, enrolled during active disease. Sequencing input: peripheral blood. The CDR3 sequence is CASSIGQALNQPQHF. The CDR3 DNA is TGTGCCAGTAGTATAGGACAGGCGCTCAATCAGCCCCAGCATTTT.